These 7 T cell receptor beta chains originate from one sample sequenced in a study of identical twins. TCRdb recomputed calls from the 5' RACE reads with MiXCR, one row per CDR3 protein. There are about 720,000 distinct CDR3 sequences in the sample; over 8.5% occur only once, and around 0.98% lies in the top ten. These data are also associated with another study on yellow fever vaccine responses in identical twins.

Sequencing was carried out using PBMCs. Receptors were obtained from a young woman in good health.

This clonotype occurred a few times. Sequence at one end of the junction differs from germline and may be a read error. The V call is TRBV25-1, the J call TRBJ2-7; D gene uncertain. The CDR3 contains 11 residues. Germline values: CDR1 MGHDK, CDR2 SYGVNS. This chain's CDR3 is CASSASFEQYF. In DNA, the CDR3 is TGTGCCAGCAGTGCCTCCTTCGAGCAGTACTTC.

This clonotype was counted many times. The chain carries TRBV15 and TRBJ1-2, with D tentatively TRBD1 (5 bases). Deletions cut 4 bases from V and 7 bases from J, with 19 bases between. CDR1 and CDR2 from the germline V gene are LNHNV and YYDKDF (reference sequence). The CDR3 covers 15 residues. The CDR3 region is CATSTRDSPGAGYTF. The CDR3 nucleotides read TGTGCCACCAGCACAAGGGACTCTCCGGGCGCTGGCTACACCTTC. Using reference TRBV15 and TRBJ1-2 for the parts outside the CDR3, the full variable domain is DAMVIQNPRYQVTQFGKPVTLSCSQTLNHNVMYWYQQKSSQAPKLLFHYYDKDFNNEADTPDNFQSRRPNTSFCFLDIRSPGLGDTAMYLCATSTRDSPGAGYTFGSGTRLTVV.

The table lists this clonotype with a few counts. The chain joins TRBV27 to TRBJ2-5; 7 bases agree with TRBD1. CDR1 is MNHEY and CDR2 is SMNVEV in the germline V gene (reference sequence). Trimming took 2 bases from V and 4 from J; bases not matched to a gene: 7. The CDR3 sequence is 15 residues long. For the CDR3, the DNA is TGTGCCAGCAGTTTACGAACAGGGGATCTAGAGACCCAGTACTTC. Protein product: CASSLRTGDLETQYF.

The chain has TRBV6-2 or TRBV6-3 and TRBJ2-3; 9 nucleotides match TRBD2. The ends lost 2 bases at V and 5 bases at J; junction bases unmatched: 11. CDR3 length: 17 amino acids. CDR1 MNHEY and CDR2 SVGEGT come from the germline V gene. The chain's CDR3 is CASSYRASGTAGDTQYF. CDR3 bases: TGTGCCAGCAGTTACAGGGCTAGCGGGACTGCCGGAGATACGCAGTATTTT.

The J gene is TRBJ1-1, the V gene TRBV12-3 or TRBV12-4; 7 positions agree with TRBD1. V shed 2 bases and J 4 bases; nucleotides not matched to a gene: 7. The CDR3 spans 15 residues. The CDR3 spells CASSLNDRAGTEAFF. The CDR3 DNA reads TGTGCCAGCAGTTTAAACGACAGGGCAGGCACTGAAGCTTTCTTT.

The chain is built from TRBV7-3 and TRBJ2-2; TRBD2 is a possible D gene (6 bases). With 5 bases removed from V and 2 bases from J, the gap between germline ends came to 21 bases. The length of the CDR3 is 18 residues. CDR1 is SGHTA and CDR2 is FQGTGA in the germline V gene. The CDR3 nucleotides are TGTGCCAGCAGCAGCCGGAGGATGGGGGGACTTAACACCGGGGAGCTGTTTTTT. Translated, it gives CASSSRRMGGLNTGELFF.

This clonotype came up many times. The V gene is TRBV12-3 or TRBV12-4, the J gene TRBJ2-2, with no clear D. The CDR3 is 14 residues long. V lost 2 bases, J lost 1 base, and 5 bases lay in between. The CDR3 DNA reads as TGTGCCAGCAGTTTACAGTTGAACACCGGGGAGCTGTTTTTT. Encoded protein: CASSLQLNTGELFF.